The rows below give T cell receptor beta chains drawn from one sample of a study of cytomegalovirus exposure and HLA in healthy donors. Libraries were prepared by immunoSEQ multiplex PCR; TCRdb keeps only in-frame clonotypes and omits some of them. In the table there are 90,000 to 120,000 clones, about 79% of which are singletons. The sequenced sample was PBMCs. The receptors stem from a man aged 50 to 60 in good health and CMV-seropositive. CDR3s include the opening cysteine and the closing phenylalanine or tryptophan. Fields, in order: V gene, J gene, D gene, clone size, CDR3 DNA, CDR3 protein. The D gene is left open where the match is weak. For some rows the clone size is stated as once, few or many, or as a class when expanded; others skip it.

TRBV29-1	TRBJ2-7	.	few	TGCAGCGTTGTCAGGGAACTGGACGAGCAGTACTTC	CSVVRELDEQYF
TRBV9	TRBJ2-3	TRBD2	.	TGTGCCAGCAGCGTAGATGGGACTAGCGGGGGGTCGACAGATACGCAGTATTTT	CASSVDGTSGGSTDTQYF
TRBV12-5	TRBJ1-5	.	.	TGTGCTAGTGGTCCGGTGAATCAGCCCCAGCATTTT	CASGPVNQPQHF
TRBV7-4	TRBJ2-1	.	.	TGTGCCAGCAATATCCCTTCGAGCAATGAGCAGTTCTTC	CASNIPSSNEQFF
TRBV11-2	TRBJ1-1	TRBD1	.	TGTGCCAGCAGCCAACATGGACAGGTAGTGAGTGGTGAAGCTTTCTTT	CASSQHGQVVSGEAFF
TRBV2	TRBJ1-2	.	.	TGTGCCAGCAGTGTCGGAGCCCTTTATGGCTACACCTTC	CASSVGALYGYTF
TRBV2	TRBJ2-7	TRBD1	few	TGTGCCAGCAGGGACAGGGGCTCCTACGAGCAGTACTTC	CASRDRGSYEQYF
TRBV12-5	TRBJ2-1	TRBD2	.	TGTGCTAGTGGTTTGGTACGTACTAGCGTAAGCAATGAGCAGTTCTTC	CASGLVRTSVSNEQFF
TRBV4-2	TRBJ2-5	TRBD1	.	TGTGCCAGCAGCCAAGATTACAGGGGAGAGACCCAGTACTTC	CASSQDYRGETQYF
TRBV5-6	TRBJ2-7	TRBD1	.	TGTGCCAGCAGCGGGGGACAGACGAGCTCCTACGAGCAGTACTTC	CASSGGQTSSYEQYF
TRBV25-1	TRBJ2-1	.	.	TGTGCCAGCAGTGAATTGAACTTCTACAATGAGCAGTTCTTC	CASSELNFYNEQFF
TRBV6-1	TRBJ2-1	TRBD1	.	TGTGCCAGCAGTGAGCCAGGGGGAGTCGACAATGAGCAGTTCTTC	CASSEPGGVDNEQFF
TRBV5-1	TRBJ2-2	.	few	TGCGCCAGCAACAGGGTTGACACCGGGGAGCTGTTTTTT	CASNRVDTGELFF
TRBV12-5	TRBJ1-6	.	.	TGTGCTAGTGGTCCAGGACTCCGTTCACCCCTCCACTTT	CASGPGLRSPLHF
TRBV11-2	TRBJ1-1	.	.	TGTGCCAGCAGCTTAGGGGCAGGGAACACTGAAGCTTTCTTT	CASSLGAGNTEAFF
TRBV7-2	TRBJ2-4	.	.	TGTGCCAGCAGCTCCGGGAGAAACATTCAGTACTTC	CASSSGRNIQYF
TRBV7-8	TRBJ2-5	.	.	TGTGCCAGCAGCCACCACCCATACTTGGGAGGCCAAGAGACCCAGTACTTC	CASSHHPYLGGQETQYF
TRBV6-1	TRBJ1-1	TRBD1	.	TGTGCCAGCAGTGAACCGGGACAGGGGGGGAAGGCTGAAGCTTTCTTT	CASSEPGQGGKAEAFF
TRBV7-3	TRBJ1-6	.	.	TGTGCCAGCAGCTTACAGGGCGGCAATTCACCCCTCCACTTT	CASSLQGGNSPLHF
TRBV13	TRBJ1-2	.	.	TGTGCCAGCAGCCCCCTTGGAGGGTCGGACTATGGCTACACCTTC	CASSPLGGSDYGYTF
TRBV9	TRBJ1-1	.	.	TGTGCCAGCAGCGTAATGAAGAACTCGAACACTGAAGCTTTCTTT	CASSVMKNSNTEAFF
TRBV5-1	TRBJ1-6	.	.	TGCGCCAGCAGCTTGGCCAGCTCCTATAATTCACCCCTCCACTTT	CASSLASSYNSPLHF
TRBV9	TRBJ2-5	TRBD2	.	TGTGCCAGCAGCCCGCAACGGGGGGGGCAAGAGACCCAGTACTTC	CASSPQRGGQETQYF
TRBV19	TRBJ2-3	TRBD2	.	TGTGCCAGTAGTACCCGGACTAGCGGGAGGGATACGCAGTATTTT	CASSTRTSGRDTQYF
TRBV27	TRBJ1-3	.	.	TGTGCCAGCAGTTTGTCCGGGGCTGGAAACACCATATATTTT	CASSLSGAGNTIYF
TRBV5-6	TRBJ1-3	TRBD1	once	TGTGCCAGCAGCCTAGGGGCCGGGACAGGTTCATCCTCTGGAAACACCATATATTTT	CASSLGAGTGSSSGNTIYF
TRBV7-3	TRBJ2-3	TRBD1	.	TGTGCCAGCAGCCCACAGGGGGCCGTCGCTACGCAGTATTTT	CASSPQGAVATQYF
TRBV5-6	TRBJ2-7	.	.	TGTGCCAGCAGCTTAACCGGGACACTTGACTACGAGCAGTACTTC	CASSLTGTLDYEQYF
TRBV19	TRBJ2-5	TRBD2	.	TGTGCCAGTAGTCCCTGGCGGGAGGGGGAGACCCAGTACTTC	CASSPWREGETQYF
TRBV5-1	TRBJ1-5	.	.	TGCGCCAGCAGGCGGGCGGGGGATAACAATCAGCCCCAGCATTTT	CASRRAGDNNQPQHF
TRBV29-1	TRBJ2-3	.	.	TGCAGCGTAGGGACTTCCGATAGCACAGATACGCAGTATTTT	CSVGTSDSTDTQYF
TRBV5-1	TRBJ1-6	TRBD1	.	TGCGCCAGCAGCTCGGACGACAGGGGCGTGTATAATTCACCCCTCCACTTT	CASSSDDRGVYNSPLHF
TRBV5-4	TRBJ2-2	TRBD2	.	TGTGCCAGCAGCTGGGCCCGACTAGCGGGAGCCGGGGAGCTGTTTTTT	CASSWARLAGAGELFF
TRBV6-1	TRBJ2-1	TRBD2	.	TGTGCCAGCACTAGGACTAGCGGATACTACAATGAGCAGTTCTTC	CASTRTSGYYNEQFF
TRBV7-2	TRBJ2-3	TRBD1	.	TGTGCCAGCAGCTTAGCCCGGGACAGGGGGCGAGATACGCAGTATTTT	CASSLARDRGRDTQYF
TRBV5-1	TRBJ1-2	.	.	TGCGCCAGCAGCTTGGAGTCGGGGAGTTTGTCGAGCGGCTACACCTTC	CASSLESGSLSSGYTF
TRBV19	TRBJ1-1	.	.	TGTGCCAGTAGTTACGGAGGCTGGAACACTGAAGCTTTCTTT	CASSYGGWNTEAFF
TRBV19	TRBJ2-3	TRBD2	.	TGTGCCAGTATCGTAGCGGGGGGGCCCACAGATACGCAGTATTTT	CASIVAGGPTDTQYF
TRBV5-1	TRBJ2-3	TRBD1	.	TGCGCCAGCAGCTTAGGACAGGGACCAGATACGCAGTATTTT	CASSLGQGPDTQYF
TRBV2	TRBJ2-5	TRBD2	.	TGTGCCAGCAGTCCACGGACTAGCGGGGTGCTCCAAGAGACCCAGTACTTC	CASSPRTSGVLQETQYF
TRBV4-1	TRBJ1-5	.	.	TGCGCCAGCAGCCCCTGGGGGGGATGGAGCAATCAGCCCCAGCATTTT	CASSPWGGWSNQPQHF
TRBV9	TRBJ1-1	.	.	TGTGCATCTGGCCATTCTCCGGGCACTGAAGCTTTCTTT	CASGHSPGTEAFF
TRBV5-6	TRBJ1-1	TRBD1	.	TGTGCCAGCAGCTCGGGACAGACCCTTGGAGCTTTCTTT	CASSSGQTLGAFF
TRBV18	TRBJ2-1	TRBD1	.	TGTGCCAGCTCACGACAGGGCCCCAATGAGCAGTTCTTC	CASSRQGPNEQFF
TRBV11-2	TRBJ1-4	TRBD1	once	TGTGCCACCGCCGACAGGGCTAAAACTAATGAAAAACTGTTTTTT	CATADRAKTNEKLFF
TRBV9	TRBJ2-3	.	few	TGTGCCAGCAGCCCTTGGACTACAAGTCGAGCCGATACGCAGTATTTT	CASSPWTTSRADTQYF
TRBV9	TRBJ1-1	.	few	TGTGCCAGCAGCGTAACAGGCAGCAACACTGAAGCTTTCTTT	CASSVTGSNTEAFF